This TCR beta chain comes out of a study of OX40 agonist ivuxolimab in advanced cancers. At the level of the study: Enrolled patients in dose escalation had cancers that were hepatocellular carcinoma, melanoma, renal cell or head and neck cancer. Partial responses were achieved by three patients: one hepatocellular carcinoma, two cutaneous melanoma. General study points: Dose levels from 0.1 to 3.0 mg/kg saw CD4+ and CD8+ blood T cells expand clonally by week 6. On average, a greater number of expanded clones characterised CD8+ T cells relative to CD4+.

Turning to this clone: Its cognate antigen is unknown.

Repertoires were generated with immunoSEQ multiplex PCR, while TCRdb's copy carries only in-frame clones and drops some. Here the sample spans tens of thousands of clones, 70% to 90% being singletons. The CDR3 extends over 14 amino acids. Per the germline V gene, CDR1 is LGHNA and CDR2 is YNFKEQ. With 4 bases removed from V and 4 bases from J, the gap between germline ends came to 13 bases. Sequencing used CD4+ or CD8+ T cells sorted from blood, obtained in a trial of the OX40 agonist ivuxolimab. This sequence was found in an adult with an advanced solid tumor such as melanoma, head and neck, liver or kidney cancer. This chain connects TRBV4-2 to TRBJ1-1, with D maybe TRBD1 (5 bases). CDR3: CASSPRWGSTEAFF. CDR3 DNA sequence: TGTGCCAGCAGCCCGAGGTGGGGGAGCACTGAAGCTTTCTTT.